This T cell receptor beta chain is from a study of blood T cell repertoires in COVID-19. J lost 6 bases, V lost 1 base, and 6 bases had no gene match. The CDR3 consists of 15 residues. Germline values: CDR1 MNHEY, CDR2 SVGEGT. Sequenced by immunoSEQ multiplex PCR; TCRdb stores in-frame clones only, minus some. Among 200,000 to 300,000 clones, roughly 83% were seen once, and the ten largest hold roughly 1.9%. Individuals aged roughly 18 to 95 years were recruited from roughly 23 US areas. Donors of Cohort 3 who recovered were those that had two negative PCRs, clearance, or symptom resolution. Source material: PBMCs or T cells enriched from blood (not recorded which). This TCR derives from a woman between 50 and 59 years old who had recovered from COVID-19. V usage is TRBV6-2 or TRBV6-3 and J usage is TRBJ1-5; 7 positions match TRBD1. The CDR3: CASSYLDRRGQPQHF. The CDR3 DNA sequence: TGTGCCAGCAGTTACTTGGACAGGCGGGGTCAGCCCCAGCATTTT.